Presented here are 24 T cell receptor beta chains from one specimen sequenced in a study of T cells after yellow fever vaccination. TCRdb itself ran the 5' RACE reads through MiXCR, one entry per CDR3 protein. Among about 240,000 distinct CDR3 sequences listed, about 3.5% were seen once. The sequencing used PBMCs, collected 15 days after the yellow fever booster vaccination. The receptors were gathered from a man aged 18 to 35 who received the YFV17D yellow fever vaccine.

The chain has TRBV20-1 and TRBJ2-1; 9 nucleotides align to TRBD2. The V gene end was trimmed by 0 bases and the J gene end by 6 bases; junction bases not matched to a gene: 9. Germline assignment: CDR1 DFQATT and CDR2 SNEGSKA (reference sequence). There are 16 residues in the CDR3. The CDR3 DNA reads TGCAGTGCTAGAGATCCGGCGACTAGCGGTGGCAATGAGCAGTTCTTC. This sequence encodes CSARDPATSGGNEQFF.

This clonotype was recorded many times. The genes are TRBV5-1 and TRBJ1-3; D gene uncertain. CDR1 SGHRS and CDR2 YFSETQ come from the germline V gene. CDR3 size: 14 residues. Between the trimmed V and J ends, which lost 4 bases and 0 bases, there was a span of 8 bases. The chain's CDR3 is CASSTVGSGNTIYF. The CDR3 bases are TGCGCCAGCAGCACCGTTGGCTCTGGAAACACCATATATTTT.

This clonotype was counted ten times or more. V gene TRBV6-6 combines with J gene TRBJ2-1; D is undetermined. V was pared by 0 bases and J by 7 bases, with 7 bases between. The CDR3 totals 13 residues. The germline gives CDR1 MNHNY, CDR2 SVGAGI (reference sequence). DNA for the CDR3: TGTGCCAGCAGTTACTCCCGGGTTAATGAGCAGTTCTTC. Encoded protein: CASSYSRVNEQFF.

This clonotype was seen at least ten times. This sequence joins TRBV20-1 and TRBJ2-5, with TRBD2 matching 7 bases. This CDR3 is 16 amino acids long. V lost 0 bases to trimming and J lost 4 bases; unmatched junction nucleotides: 11. Germline CDR1 reads DFQATT; CDR2 reads SNEGSKA (reference sequence). CDR3 protein: CSARDFSGLSRETQYF. The CDR3 DNA reads TGCAGTGCTAGAGATTTTAGCGGGCTCTCGAGAGAGACCCAGTACTTC.

This clonotype came up many times. The chain has TRBV15 and TRBJ1-2; D is unresolved. V lost 0 bases to trimming and J lost 2 bases, with 10 bases between them. CDR1 is LNHNV, CDR2 YYDKDF, per germline (reference sequence). The CDR3 is made up of 15 amino acids. The CDR3 is CATSRDWYRNYGYTF. As DNA, the CDR3 is TGTGCCACCAGCAGAGATTGGTACCGGAACTATGGCTACACCTTC.

This clonotype was detected many times. V usage is TRBV7-9 and J usage is TRBJ1-4; the D is unclear. Germline values: CDR1 SEHNR, CDR2 FQNEAQ (reference sequence). This CDR3 comprises 14 residues. Trimming removed 5 bases at V and 7 bases at J, with 14 bases between. CDR3 in amino acids: CASSPSRSSEKLFF. CDR3 sequence (DNA): TGTGCCAGCAGCCCTTCCCGGTCGAGTGAAAAACTGTTTTTT.

This clonotype appeared a single time. This clone may be a read error of a much larger clone one base away. The chain recombines TRBV11-2 with TRBJ1-1; D might be TRBD1 (5 bases). V dropped 5 bases and J dropped 10 bases, with 17 bases sitting between them. This CDR3 has 13 amino acids. Per the germline V gene, CDR1 is SGHAT and CDR2 is FQNNGV. The CDR3 loop reads CASSRGYANVAFF. CDR3 nucleotides: TGTGCCAGCAGCCGGGGCTACGCAAATGTAGCTTTCTTT.

The sample holds many counts of this clonotype. The V gene is TRBV20-1, the J gene TRBJ2-5, with D hard to call. Deletions cut 4 bases from V and 4 bases from J, with 4 bases between. CDR3 size: 10 residues. Germline CDR1 and CDR2: DFQATT and SNEGSKA (reference sequence). CDR3 loop: CSATRETQYF. Written as DNA, the CDR3 is TGCAGTGCTACCCGAGAGACCCAGTACTTC.

This clonotype was recorded at least ten times. J is TRBJ1-1 and V is TRBV30; possibly TRBD1 for D (6 bases). Germline assignment: CDR1 GTSNPN and CDR2 SVGIG (reference sequence). This CDR3 is 13 amino acids long. Between the trimmed V and J ends, which lost 8 bases and 7 bases, there was a span of 20 bases. The CDR3 sequence is CAGVRGAGGEAFF. As DNA, the CDR3 is TGTGCCGGTGTCAGGGGAGCAGGCGGTGAAGCTTTCTTT.

With regard to this clonotype: A much more abundant neighbour one base away suggests this may be a read error. The chain has TRBV4-1 and TRBJ1-2; unclear D gene. Looked up from germline, CDR1 is MGHRA and CDR2 is YSYEKL. The CDR3 is made up of 13 amino acids. The V end was cut by 1 base, the J end by 5 bases, with 8 bases between. CDR3 region: CASSQASGYGYTF. DNA for the CDR3: TGCGCCAGCAGCCAAGCGTCAGGTTATGGCTACACCTTC.

This clonotype has ten or more counts. The V and J genes are TRBV12-3 or TRBV12-4 and TRBJ1-1; the D is unclear. CDR3 length: 12 amino acids. Between the trimmed V and J ends, which lost 6 bases and 8 bases, there was a span of 13 bases. The CDR3, as DNA: TGTGCCAGCAGCCCCCATAGTATGGAAGCTTTCTTT. This encodes CASSPHSMEAFF.

In this sample, this clonotype turned up many times. V usage is TRBV4-2 and J usage is TRBJ2-1; 11 bases are a match to TRBD2. Germline CDR1 and CDR2: LGHNA and YNFKEQ. The V gene end was trimmed by 2 bases and the J gene end by 8 bases; junction bases not matched to a gene: 5. This CDR3 is 15 amino acids long. CDR3 nucleotide sequence: TGTGCCAGCAGCCAAATTAGCGGGGGGGCCGATGAGCAGTTCTTC. Encoded protein: CASSQISGGADEQFF.

This clonotype was observed a few times. J is TRBJ1-1 and V is TRBV19; 7 positions match TRBD1. The V and J ends lost 4 bases and 6 bases, in that order; junction bases with no gene match: 5. The CDR3 runs 13 residues. The germline V gene has CDR1 LNHDA and CDR2 SQIVND (reference sequence). CDR3 protein: CASSKRRGPEAFF. In nucleotides, the CDR3 is TGTGCCAGTAGTAAGAGGAGGGGGCCTGAAGCTTTCTTT.

This clonotype came up many times. The chain recombines TRBV12-3 or TRBV12-4 with TRBJ1-5; D is ambiguous. The CDR3 spans 12 residues. The V end lost 3 bases, the J end lost 11 bases, and 11 bases lay between the germline ends. In DNA, the CDR3 is TGTGCCAGCAGTTTGGCAGGTAGATCCCAGCATTTT. This sequence encodes CASSLAGRSQHF.

This clonotype showed up many times. This chain connects TRBV29-1 to TRBJ1-1, with 8 nucleotides matching TRBD1. V trimming: 7 bases; J trimming: 7 bases; junction bases outside the gene matches: 8. The CDR3 runs to 12 residues. CDR1 is SQVTM, CDR2 ANQGSEA, per germline. The CDR3 protein is CSADRVENEAFF. CDR3 in DNA: TGCAGCGCGGACAGGGTGGAGAATGAAGCTTTCTTT.

This clonotype was detected ten times or more. CDR3 nucleotides: TGCGCCAGCAGCCCACGGGGGAACCCATATAGCACAGATACGCAGTATTTT. This codes for CASSPRGNPYSTDTQYF. The chain couples TRBV5-1 to TRBJ2-3; tentatively, D is TRBD2 (6 bases). CDR3 length equals 17 residues. Trimming removed 4 bases from V and 0 bases from J, with 18 bases in between. Germline V gene data show CDR1 as SGHRS and CDR2 as YFSETQ.

This clonotype showed up many times. V is TRBV7-9 and J is TRBJ1-3, with unresolved D. V lost 6 bases and J lost 2, with 14 bases in between. CDR3 length: 15 residues. Germline CDR1 is SEHNR and CDR2 is FQNEAQ (reference sequence). The CDR3 reads CASRAVLRAGNTIYF. CDR3 in DNA: TGTGCCAGCAGAGCCGTCCTAAGGGCTGGAAACACCATATATTTT.

The chain is built from TRBV19 and TRBJ1-5; TRBD1 agrees at 8 bases. Looked up from germline, CDR1 is LNHDA and CDR2 is SQIVND (reference sequence). With V trimmed by 10 bases and J by 0 bases, 8 bases remained unmatched. This CDR3 is 15 amino acids long. The CDR3 here is CAISDRGNSNQPQHF. CDR3 sequence (DNA): TGTGCCATCTCCGACAGGGGAAATAGCAATCAGCCCCAGCATTTT.

The rearrangement uses TRBV19 and TRBJ2-5, with D hard to call. The length of the CDR3 is 13 residues. Per the germline V gene, CDR1 is LNHDA and CDR2 is SQIVND (reference sequence). V gave up 8 bases and J gave up 1 base, with 11 bases separating them. The CDR3 spells CASSDGIQETQYF. CDR3 sequence (DNA): TGTGCCAGTTCAGACGGAATCCAAGAGACCCAGTACTTC. Complete variable domain (other parts from reference TRBV19 and TRBJ2-5): DGGITQSPKYLFRKEGQNVTLSCEQNLNHDAMYWYRQDPGQGLRLIYYSQIVNDFQKGDIAEGYSVSREKKESFPLTVTSAQKNPTAFYLCASSDGIQETQYFGPGTRLLVL.

This clonotype was counted a few times. The V and J genes are TRBV19 and TRBJ2-3; 8 bases align to TRBD2. CDR1 and CDR2 (germline): LNHDA, SQIVND (reference sequence). The CDR3 length is 14 residues. The ends lost 6 bases at V and 7 bases at J; junction bases unmatched: 9. CDR3 DNA sequence: TGTGCCAGTAGATCTCTAGCGGGCAAAAATACGCAGTATTTT. This codes for CASRSLAGKNTQYF.

This clonotype was observed at least ten times. V and J are TRBV5-1 and TRBJ2-5; D is ambiguous. Germline CDR1 is SGHRS and CDR2 is YFSETQ. Trimming stripped 0 bases from V and 5 bases from J, with 8 bases between. The CDR3 sequence is 13 residues long. The CDR3 here is CASSLGSFETQYF. The DNA for the CDR3 is TGCGCCAGCAGCTTGGGTTCCTTCGAGACCCAGTACTTC.

Ten or more counts support this clonotype. V is TRBV10-3 and J is TRBJ1-2; D perhaps matches TRBD1 (5 bases). The germline gives CDR1 ENHRY, CDR2 SYGVKD. V lost 7 bases and J lost 2, with 14 bases in between. CDR3 length: 14 residues. The CDR3 region has the DNA TGTGCCATCACTCCAAGGGGAGGGAACTATGGCTACACCTTC. Its protein product is CAITPRGGNYGYTF.

The chain carries TRBV12-3 or TRBV12-4 and TRBJ1-5; D is ambiguous. V gave up 3 bases and J gave up 1 base, with 13 bases separating them. The CDR3 is 16 residues long. CDR3: CASSLVFGGSNQPQHF. The CDR3 coding sequence is TGTGCCAGCAGTTTGGTTTTTGGAGGGAGCAATCAGCCCCAGCATTTT.

This clonotype occurred many times. V gene TRBV20-1 combines with J gene TRBJ2-3; D remains ambiguous. Per germline, CDR1 DFQATT and CDR2 SNEGSKA (reference sequence). V gave up 6 bases and J gave up 0 bases, with 13 bases separating them. This CDR3 contains 14 residues. The CDR3 region has the DNA TGCAGTGCGGAAGGACCGTCTAGCACAGATACGCAGTATTTT. Translating it yields CSAEGPSSTDTQYF.